The present T cell receptor (beta chain) was sequenced within a study of CD8 T cells in Susac syndrome. V gave up 3 bases and J gave up 8 bases, with 20 bases separating them. The CDR3 loop spans 16 amino acids. Germline assignment: CDR1 SNHLY and CDR2 FYNNEI. An amount of RNA that ranged from roughly 0.5 to 1 ug was reverse transcribed with random hexamers. TCRdb reprocessed the immunoSEQ multiplex PCR reads via MiXCR and lists one record per CDR3 protein. This table holds approximately 150,000 distinct CDR3 sequences, approximately 93% found once. Blood CD8+ and CD4+ T cells underwent high-throughput TCR beta sequencing. Age- and sex-matched healthy donors served as the control group. It was negative isolation that provided the CD8+ and CD4+ T cells, whereas TEMRA cells were enriched by FACS.

This TCR came from a human donor in good health. The chain couples TRBV2 to TRBJ2-1; D not certain. Input material: CD4+ T cells from PBMCs. CDR3 nucleotides: TGTGCCAGCAGTGACCCGGTGACCTTACTTACAGATGAGCAGTTCTTC. This translates into CASSDPVTLLTDEQFF.